By proportion, the clone carrying this TCR beta chain is large. Its antigen is still unknown. General study results and limits: Roughly an eighth of tumor Treg sequences matched naive CD4+ cells. Tumor Treg TCRs overlapped most with tumor naive CD4+ cells.

The CDR3 runs 14 residues. V trimming: 5 bases; J trimming: 8 bases; junction bases outside the gene matches: 11. Adaptor-ligated barcode primers were used to amplify TRBV12-4/TRBJ1-2 clonotypes. TCRdb reprocessed the multiplex PCR reads with MiXCR, giving one entry per CDR3 protein. The table lists approximately 390 distinct CDR3 sequences, 31% of them singletons, with approximately 33% in the top ten. Treg sorting used a CD4+CD25+CD127-/low gate. This rearrangement joins TRBV12-3 or TRBV12-4 to TRBJ1-2; 7 bases line up with TRBD1. The origin of this receptor is a female donor with breast cancer. Specimen: tumor-infiltrating Tregs sorted from the breast tumor. CDR3 residues: CASSALDRVTGYTF. The CDR3 bases are TGTGCCAGCAGTGCCCTAGACAGGGTAACAGGCTACACCTTC.